This T cell receptor (beta chain) stems from a study of T-cell reconstitution after alpha-beta-depleted transplantation in children. Trimming left V 9 bases short and J 1 base short, with 10 bases between. Germline values: CDR1 ENHRY, CDR2 SYGVKD. The CDR3 has 12 residues. As it was prepared, the TCRbeta library received unique molecular identifiers. TCRdb itself ran the PCR reads through MiXCR, one entry per CDR3 protein. The sample lists about 410,000 distinct CDR3 sequences; approximately 20% were seen once. The receptor's source is a human donor who donated a stem cell graft to a child with acute myeloid leukemia. This chain connects TRBV10-3 to TRBJ2-7; TRBD1 is a possible D gene (5 bases). This specimen consisted of PBMCs from the stem cell graft donor, obtained from the stem cell graft. Written as DNA, the CDR3 is TGTGCCATTGCAGGGCAGTCCTACGAGCAGTACTTC. Encoded protein: CAIAGQSYEQYF.